The 32 T cell receptor beta chains presented below share a single source sample, sequenced in a study of graft-versus-host responses after intestinal transplantation. Method: immunoSEQ multiplex PCR; TCRdb's copy keeps in-frame clones and lacks some. The repertoire has 80,000 to 100,000 clones, approximately 90% of them found once; the top ten carry approximately 0.07%. These receptors have no known antigen. Specimen: unstimulated CD8+ T cells sorted from spleen or lymph node cells, collected before transplant. These receptors were obtained from a human donor who was the organ donor for an intestinal transplant.

The J gene is TRBJ2-5, the V gene TRBV13; D perhaps matches TRBD1 (5 bases). CDR1 PRHDT and CDR2 FYEKMQ come from the germline V gene (reference sequence). The CDR3 runs to 14 residues. V was pared by 3 bases and J by 3 bases, with 11 bases between. The DNA for the CDR3 is TGTGCCAGCAGCTTCAGACAGAAAAAAGAGACCCAGTACTTC. Amino acid sequence: CASSFRQKKETQYF.

The V gene is TRBV7-9, the J gene TRBJ1-2, with D maybe TRBD1 (6 bases). V dropped 4 bases and J dropped 8 bases, with 17 bases sitting between them. CDR1 is SEHNR, CDR2 FQNEAQ, per germline (reference sequence). This CDR3 has 14 residues. The CDR3 DNA reads as TGTGCCAGCAGCTCTTTCTGGACAGATCGAGGCTACACCTTC. Protein product: CASSSFWTDRGYTF.

The chain is built from TRBV15 and TRBJ2-1; TRBD2 aligns across 8 bases. The CDR3 loop spans 17 amino acids. The V and J ends lost 1 base and 7 bases, in that order; junction bases with no gene match: 12. Germline V gene lookup returns CDR1 LNHNV and CDR2 YYDKDF (reference sequence). In nucleotides, the CDR3 is TGTGCCACCAGCAGAGTACGTCAAGCGGGAGCGTGGAATGAGCAGTTCTTC. It codes for CATSRVRQAGAWNEQFF.

This rearrangement joins TRBV5-5 to TRBJ1-1; D remains unclear. In germline, CDR1 is SGHKS, CDR2 YYEKEE (reference sequence). The V and J ends lost 1 base and 5 bases respectively, with 9 bases between them. The CDR3 totals 13 residues. The CDR3 DNA follows: TGTGCCAGCAGCTTGTTTTCGGGAACTGAAGCTTTCTTT. This gives the protein CASSLFSGTEAFF. The entire variable domain, with the rest obtained from reference TRBV5-5 and TRBJ1-1, is as follows: DAGVTQSPTHLIKTRGQQVTLRCSPISGHKSVSWYQQVLGQGPQFIFQYYEKEERGRGNFPDRFSARQFPNYSSELNVNALLLGDSALYLCASSLFSGTEAFFGQGTRLTVV.

This sequence joins TRBV19 and TRBJ1-2; a possible D gene is TRBD1 (5 bases). The CDR3 totals 14 residues. The germline gives CDR1 LNHDA, CDR2 SQIVND (reference sequence). The germline V and J ends were trimmed by 0 bases and 6 bases, with 11 bases remaining between them. The CDR3 DNA is TGTGCCAGTAGTATAGATCGACAGAACGATGGCTACACCTTC. Amino acid sequence: CASSIDRQNDGYTF. Combining the CDR3 with reference TRBV19 and TRBJ1-2 gives the whole variable domain DGGITQSPKYLFRKEGQNVTLSCEQNLNHDAMYWYRQDPGQGLRLIYYSQIVNDFQKGDIAEGYSVSREKKESFPLTVTSAQKNPTAFYLCASSIDRQNDGYTFGSGTRLTVV.

V and J are TRBV4-1 and TRBJ1-4; maybe TRBD1 (5 bases). This CDR3 comprises 16 residues. V was pared by 1 base and J by 6 bases, with 15 bases between. The germline gives CDR1 MGHRA, CDR2 YSYEKL. The CDR3 coding sequence is TGCGCCAGCAGCCAAGGATGGGGGGTTAGTTATGAAAAACTGTTTTTT. It specifies CASSQGWGVSYEKLFF.

This sequence joins TRBV5-6 and TRBJ2-2; D is perhaps TRBD1 (6 bases). Germline V gene sequence: CDR1 SGHDT, CDR2 YYEEEE. This CDR3 has 16 residues. V lost 1 base to trimming and J lost 4 bases, with 14 bases between them. CDR3 loop: CASSLLPGETTGELFF. The DNA for the CDR3 is TGTGCCAGCAGCTTGCTCCCAGGGGAGACCACCGGGGAGCTGTTTTTT.

This chain uses TRBV25-1 with TRBJ1-1; D not certain. V gave up 0 bases and J gave up 10 bases, with 15 bases separating them. Germline V gene sequence: CDR1 MGHDK, CDR2 SYGVNS. The CDR3 sequence is 14 residues long. The CDR3 sequence: CASSEYFRAEGAFF. In DNA form, the CDR3 reads TGTGCCAGCAGTGAATACTTTCGTGCAGAGGGAGCTTTCTTT.

The chain employs TRBV11-1 and TRBJ1-2; 7 bases fit TRBD1. The germline gives CDR1 SGHAT, CDR2 FQDESV (reference sequence). The CDR3 is 14 residues long. V lost 7 bases and J lost 6; bases outside the gene matches: 11. The CDR3 coding sequence is TGTGCCAGCAACGAACTCGGAGGGGGCCATGGCTACACCTTC. Translated: CASNELGGGHGYTF. The full variable domain, rest sourced from reference TRBV11-1 and TRBJ1-2, is EAEVAQSPRYKITEKSQAVAFWCDPISGHATLYWYRQILGQGPELLVQFQDESVVDDSQLPKDRFSAERLKGVDSTLKIQPAELGDSAMYLCASNELGGGHGYTFGSGTRLTVV.

With regard to this clone: A junction boundary mismatches the germline segment, possibly from a read error. This rearrangement joins TRBV27 to TRBJ1-6; a weak D match, TRBD1 (5 bases). Germline V CDR1 and CDR2: MNHEY, SMNVEV (reference sequence). The CDR3 covers 15 residues. The CDR3 sequence: CAGSPTGGYNSPLHF. The CDR3 nucleotides are TGTGCCGGCAGCCCCACCGGGGGCTATAATTCACCCCTCCACTTT.

The V call is TRBV28, the J call TRBJ1-5, with TRBD1 matching over 7 bases. V lost 6 bases to trimming and J lost 3 bases; unmatched junction nucleotides: 14. The CDR3 sequence is 17 residues long. CDR1 is MDHEN and CDR2 is SYDVKM in the germline V gene. CDR3 protein: CASRPFDRAGINQPQHF. The CDR3 DNA is TGTGCCAGCAGGCCCTTCGACAGGGCTGGGATCAATCAGCCCCAGCATTTT.

The rearrangement links TRBV4-1 to TRBJ1-2; D remains unclear. Per germline, CDR1 MGHRA and CDR2 YSYEKL. Trimming took 0 bases from V and 6 from J, leaving 14 bases between them. This CDR3 has 15 amino acids. CDR3 coding DNA: TGCGCCAGCAGCCAAGATCAGTTCCAAAGTAATGGCTACACCTTC. Translating it yields CASSQDQFQSNGYTF.

CDR3 loop: CASSLGATSVEQFF. The CDR3 coding sequence is TGTGCCAGCAGTTTGGGCGCTACTAGTGTTGAGCAGTTCTTC. The chain recombines TRBV28 with TRBJ2-1; a weak D match, TRBD2 (5 bases). The CDR3 contains 14 residues. Trimming removed 3 bases at V and 9 bases at J, with 15 bases between. Germline loops: CDR1 MDHEN, CDR2 SYDVKM.

The V and J genes are TRBV27 and TRBJ2-1; a possible D gene is TRBD2 (6 bases). The CDR3 contains 15 residues. V dropped 3 bases and J dropped 4 bases, with 13 bases sitting between them. Germline V CDR1 and CDR2: MNHEY, SMNVEV (reference sequence). CDR3 in amino acids: CASSLGSGLYNEQFF. CDR3 nucleotide sequence: TGTGCCAGCAGTTTGGGGAGCGGGCTTTACAATGAGCAGTTCTTC.

The V gene is TRBV6-5, the J gene TRBJ2-2; possibly TRBD1 for D (6 bases). Germline CDR1 is MNHEY and CDR2 is SVGAGI. The V and J ends lost 2 bases and 6 bases respectively, with 7 bases between them. The length of the CDR3 is 13 residues. In nucleotides, the CDR3 is TGTGCCAGCAGTTACGCAGGGGCCGGGGAGCTGTTTTTT. Its translation is CASSYAGAGELFF.

This chain connects TRBV11-1 to TRBJ2-4; 10 bases line up with TRBD1. This CDR3 region has 15 residues. Germline lookup yields CDR1 SGHAT and CDR2 FQDESV (reference sequence). V was clipped by 1 base and J by 8 bases; unmatched bases: 5. CDR3 in DNA: TGTGCCAGCAGCTTAGAAGGGGGGACAGGGGACATTCAGTACTTC. Protein product: CASSLEGGTGDIQYF.

This sequence joins TRBV30 and TRBJ1-2; the D gene is possibly TRBD1 (6 bases). Germline V gene data show CDR1 as GTSNPN and CDR2 as SVGIG (reference sequence). The CDR3 contains 14 residues. Deletions cut 1 base from V and 4 bases from J, with 13 bases between. In DNA form, the CDR3 reads TGTGCCTGGAGTGATGAACCAGGGGTCTATGGCTACACCTTC. It translates to CAWSDEPGVYGYTF.

The rearrangement joins TRBV19 to TRBJ2-7, with 9 bases fitting TRBD2. Germline CDR1 LNHDA, CDR2 SQIVND (reference sequence). V gave up 4 bases and J gave up 4 bases; unmatched junction bases: 5. The length of the CDR3 is 14 residues. For the CDR3, the DNA is TGTGCCAGTAGTACAAGCGGGGGGCGGTACGAGCAGTACTTC. Translated: CASSTSGGRYEQYF.

The chain combines TRBV6-1 with TRBJ2-7; TRBD1 matches at 8 bases. V trimming: 7 bases; J trimming: 2 bases; junction bases outside the gene matches: 4. The CDR3 is 13 residues long. CDR1 is MNHNS and CDR2 is SASEGT in the germline V gene. In nucleotides, the CDR3 is TGTGCCAGCATCCCGACAGGGGCCTACGAGCAGTACTTC. Translating it yields CASIPTGAYEQYF.

The chain carries TRBV6-4 and TRBJ1-4; D ambiguous. Trimming pared 6 bases from V and 6 bases from J, leaving 14 bases between. The CDR3 loop spans 14 amino acids. In germline, CDR1 is MRHNA, CDR2 SNTAGT. The CDR3 coding sequence is TGTGCCAGCAGCGACACAACCGAGGATGAAAAACTGTTTTTT. This translates into CASSDTTEDEKLFF.

CDR3 region: CASRDRGSYYGYTF. The DNA of the CDR3 is TGTGCCAGCCGGGACAGGGGTTCGTACTATGGCTACACCTTC. The chain is built from TRBV19 and TRBJ1-2; 10 positions match TRBD1. This CDR3 is built from 14 residues. Trimming took 9 bases from V and 3 from J; bases not matched to a gene: 7. In germline, CDR1 is LNHDA, CDR2 SQIVND (reference sequence).

The chain joins TRBV7-3 to TRBJ2-3, with TRBD2 matching over 11 bases. CDR3 size: 17 residues. Trimming took 3 bases from V and 1 from J; bases not matched to a gene: 6. The germline gives CDR1 SGHTA, CDR2 FQGTGA. CDR3 sequence reads: CASSLNSGGARTDTQYF. The CDR3 nucleotides are TGTGCCAGCAGCTTGAATAGCGGGGGGGCACGCACAGATACGCAGTATTTT.

The V call is TRBV5-1, the J call TRBJ2-5, with 8 bases lining up with TRBD1. V lost 2 bases to trimming and J lost 2 bases; unmatched junction nucleotides: 14. Germline assignment: CDR1 SGHRS and CDR2 YFSETQ. The CDR3 loop spans 18 amino acids. The CDR3 is CASSLMTGTGGGQETQYF. The CDR3 region has the DNA TGCGCCAGCAGCTTAATGACCGGGACAGGCGGTGGGCAAGAGACCCAGTACTTC. Full variable domain (missing parts from reference TRBV5-1 and TRBJ2-5): KAGVTQTPRYLIKTRGQQVTLSCSPISGHRSVSWYQQTPGQGLQFLFEYFSETQRNKGNFPGRFSGRQFSNSRSEMNVSTLELGDSALYLCASSLMTGTGGGQETQYFGPGTRLLVL.

The rearrangement uses TRBV2 and TRBJ1-4; 9 nucleotides line up with TRBD1. The trim removed 9 bases at V and 4 bases at J, leaving 6 bases unmatched. CDR1 and CDR2 (germline): SNHLY, FYNNEI. The CDR3 is made up of 14 amino acids. Here the CDR3 reads CARNSGQGNEKLFF. The CDR3 DNA reads TGTGCCAGAAATTCGGGACAGGGTAATGAAAAACTGTTTTTT.

The chain joins TRBV7-6 to TRBJ2-7; 8 bases agree with TRBD1. The V gene end was trimmed by 6 bases and the J gene end by 7 bases; junction bases not matched to a gene: 11. CDR3 length equals 14 residues. The germline CDR1 and CDR2 sequences are SGHVS and FNYEAQ. CDR3 nucleotide sequence: TGTGCCAGCAGTTCTTGGACAGGGCAAGGAGAGCAGTACTTC. This encodes CASSSWTGQGEQYF.

A single count supports this clone. This chain joins TRBV4-1 and TRBJ2-5; 16 positions match TRBD2. The J call may be wrong; the DNA end is better matched by TRBJ2-7. Germline CDR1 and CDR2: MGHRA and YSYEKL. This CDR3 is built from 18 residues. The CDR3: CASSQDEGLAGGPGEQYF. The CDR3, as DNA: TGCGCCAGCAGCCAAGATGAGGGACTAGCGGGGGGGCCGGGCGAGCAGTACTTC.

For the CDR3, the DNA is TGTGCCAGCAGTCCACTGGGACTAGCGGGATCTACAGATACGCAGTATTTT. As protein: CASSPLGLAGSTDTQYF. This sequence joins TRBV28 and TRBJ2-3, with 13 positions matching TRBD2. V shed 5 bases, J shed 3 bases, and the junction held 8 bases outside the gene matches. The CDR3 has 17 amino acids. Germline V CDR1 and CDR2: MDHEN, SYDVKM.

V usage is TRBV30 and J usage is TRBJ2-3; TRBD1 aligns across 8 bases. V lost 5 bases and J lost 5; bases outside the gene matches: 21. This CDR3 has 18 amino acids. The germline gives CDR1 GTSNPN, CDR2 SVGIG (reference sequence). CDR3 in amino acids: CAWGTTDREDQNLDTQYF. Here the CDR3 DNA reads TGTGCCTGGGGAACCACGGACAGGGAAGACCAGAACCTAGATACGCAGTATTTT.

The chain couples TRBV9 to TRBJ2-3, with D possibly being TRBD2 (5 bases). CDR1 and CDR2 (germline): SGDLS, YYNGEE. This CDR3 contains 16 residues. Between the trimmed V and J ends, which lost 0 bases and 3 bases, there was a span of 14 bases. This chain's CDR3 is CASSVVGSSLTDTQYF. For the CDR3, the DNA is TGTGCCAGCAGCGTAGTAGGGAGTTCGTTGACAGATACGCAGTATTTT.

The V and J genes are TRBV5-6 and TRBJ1-6; D is ambiguous. CDR3 length: 12 residues. Between the trimmed V and J ends, which lost 2 bases and 7 bases, there was a span of 4 bases. Germline loops: CDR1 SGHDT, CDR2 YYEEEE. The CDR3 here is CASSLQNSPLHF. CDR3 nucleotide sequence: TGTGCCAGCAGCTTACAAAATTCACCCCTCCACTTT.

V gene TRBV4-1 combines with J gene TRBJ2-1, with 9 positions matching TRBD2. V dropped 4 bases and J dropped 4; count of bases not matched to a gene: 11. The length of the CDR3 is 17 residues. In germline, CDR1 is MGHRA, CDR2 YSYEKL. In DNA form, the CDR3 reads TGCGCCAGCAGCCCTCCTCTTGCTAGCGGGATTTACAATGAGCAGTTCTTC. Translation: CASSPPLASGIYNEQFF.

This chain links TRBV27 with TRBJ2-5; 10 bases match TRBD2. The length of the CDR3 is 16 residues. The germline V gene has CDR1 MNHEY and CDR2 SMNVEV (reference sequence). V lost 5 bases to trimming and J lost 5 bases; unmatched junction nucleotides: 11. CDR3 in DNA: TGTGCCAGCAGTCCCCAACCTAGCGGGAGCGGGGAGACCCAGTACTTC. Its translation: CASSPQPSGSGETQYF.